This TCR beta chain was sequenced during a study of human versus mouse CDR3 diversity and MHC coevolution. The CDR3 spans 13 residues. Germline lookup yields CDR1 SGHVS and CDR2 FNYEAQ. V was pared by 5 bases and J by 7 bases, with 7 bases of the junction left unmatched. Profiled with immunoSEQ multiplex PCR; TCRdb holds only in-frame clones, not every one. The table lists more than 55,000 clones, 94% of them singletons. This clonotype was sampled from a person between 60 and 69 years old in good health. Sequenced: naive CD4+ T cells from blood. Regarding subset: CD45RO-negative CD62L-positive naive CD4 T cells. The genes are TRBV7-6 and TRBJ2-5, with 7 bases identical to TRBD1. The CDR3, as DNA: TGTGCCAGCAGCAGGGACAGTACACGGACCCAGTACTTC. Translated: CASSRDSTRTQYF.